A single sample gave rise to the 13 T cell receptor beta chains below, sequenced in a study of early T cells in non-severe SARS-CoV-2 infection. MiXCR was run by TCRdb on the 5' RACE reads, yielding one entry per CDR3 protein. The sample records roughly 29,000 distinct CDR3 sequences, less than 6.5% being singletons. Input material: whole blood. The receptors derive from an adult who was a healthcare worker with PCR-confirmed SARS-CoV-2 infection or an uninfected control (not recorded which).

The chain combines TRBV11-2 with TRBJ1-6; perhaps TRBD1 as D (5 bases). The CDR3 is 14 residues long. V lost 0 bases to trimming and J lost 7 bases, with 7 bases between them. From germline, CDR1 is SGHAT and CDR2 FQNNGV. DNA for the CDR3: TGTGCCAGCAGCTTAGATCGGGGGAATTCACCCCTCCACTTT. Protein: CASSLDRGNSPLHF.

This sequence joins TRBV6-2 or TRBV6-3 and TRBJ2-1, with 13 bases matching TRBD2. The V gene end was trimmed by 7 bases and the J gene end by 8 bases; junction bases not matched to a gene: 14. The CDR3 covers 17 residues. Germline V CDR1 and CDR2: MNHEY, SVGEGT. The CDR3 DNA is TGTGCCAGCACCTCAGTCCCCCGACTAGCGGGAGGCCATGAGCAGTTCTTC. Translated: CASTSVPRLAGGHEQFF.

There are many counts of this clonotype. The V and J genes are TRBV20-1 and TRBJ2-3; 8 bases are a match to TRBD2. The germline CDR1 and CDR2 sequences are DFQATT and SNEGSKA (reference sequence). This CDR3 region has 17 residues. Trimming took 3 bases from V and 2 from J; bases not matched to a gene: 13. The CDR3 DNA sequence: TGCAGTGCTAGCGGGGGAATCATAGCGGGGTACACAGATACGCAGTATTTT. Translating gives CSASGGIIAGYTDTQYF.

This clonotype was found many times. CDR3 DNA sequence: TGTGCCAGTAGTTATACAGCCTACAATGAGCAGTTCTTC. Residues: CASSYTAYNEQFF. The chain carries TRBV19 and TRBJ2-1; the D is unclear. This CDR3 spans 13 amino acids. Trimming stripped 5 bases from V and 2 bases from J, with 7 bases between. Germline-derived CDR1 and CDR2 are LNHDA and SQIVND (reference sequence).

This clonotype showed up many times. The V gene is TRBV20-1, the J gene TRBJ2-2, with 10 bases identical to TRBD2. After removal of 2 bases from V and 2 bases from J, the junction contained 5 bases not matched to a gene. This CDR3 is 16 amino acids long. Germline assignment: CDR1 DFQATT and CDR2 SNEGSKA (reference sequence). The CDR3 here is CSARQASGRNTGELFF. The CDR3 DNA reads as TGCAGTGCTAGACAAGCTAGCGGGAGAAACACCGGGGAGCTGTTTTTT.

This clonotype was counted many times. The rearrangement links TRBV19 to TRBJ1-2, with TRBD1 as a possible D gene (6 bases). Trimming removed 3 bases from V and 3 bases from J, with 11 bases in between. The CDR3 loop spans 14 amino acids. Germline V gene sequence: CDR1 LNHDA, CDR2 SQIVND (reference sequence). The CDR3 nucleotides are TGTGCCAGTAGTATCAGGGGCGGAGACTATGGCTACACCTTC. Protein: CASSIRGGDYGYTF. The variable domain in full, completed from reference TRBV19 and TRBJ1-2, reads DGGITQSPKYLFRKEGQNVTLSCEQNLNHDAMYWYRQDPGQGLRLIYYSQIVNDFQKGDIAEGYSVSREKKESFPLTVTSAQKNPTAFYLCASSIRGGDYGYTFGSGTRLTVV.

Within the sample, this clonotype is medium-sized. The V gene is TRBV27, the J gene TRBJ2-5; 11 positions match TRBD2. V lost 3 bases to trimming and J lost 1 base; unmatched junction nucleotides: 4. The V gene's germline CDR1 is MNHEY and CDR2 SMNVEV (reference sequence). This CDR3 spans 16 amino acids. CDR3 region: CASSLGSGRAQETQYF. The CDR3 DNA reads TGTGCCAGCAGTTTGGGTAGCGGGAGGGCCCAAGAGACCCAGTACTTC.

This clonotype showed up many times. The J gene is TRBJ2-7, the V gene TRBV21-1. TRBV21-1 is a documented pseudogene. The CDR3 is made up of 15 amino acids. The CDR3 sequence is CAIYTRKYRSYEQYF. CDR3 DNA sequence: TGTGCCATCTACACGCGGAAGTATCGCTCCTACGAGCAGTACTTC.

The rearrangement joins TRBV7-6 to TRBJ2-3; TRBD1 is a possible D gene (6 bases). The CDR3 extends over 15 amino acids. CDR1 is SGHVS and CDR2 is FNYEAQ in the germline V gene. The ends were cut back, 6 bases at V and 1 base at J, with 14 bases in the middle. CDR3 residues: CASRGHITGTDTQYF. The CDR3 nucleotides are TGTGCCAGCAGGGGACATATCACGGGCACAGATACGCAGTATTTT.

This clonotype came up many times. The chain carries TRBV5-5 and TRBJ2-7, with TRBD2 as a possible D gene (6 bases). CDR1 SGHKS and CDR2 YYEKEE come from the germline V gene (reference sequence). The CDR3 length is 15 residues. V dropped 3 bases and J dropped 2 bases, with 15 bases sitting between them. The CDR3 region has the DNA TGTGCCAGCAGCTCAACCGGGACTTCTACCTACGAGCAGTACTTC. It codes for CASSSTGTSTYEQYF.

This clonotype was detected many times. The rearrangement links TRBV30 to TRBJ2-1; 9 bases are shared with TRBD1. V lost 0 bases to trimming and J lost 15 bases; unmatched junction nucleotides: 9. The CDR3 spans 13 residues. Germline CDR1 reads GTSNPN; CDR2 reads SVGIG (reference sequence). This chain's CDR3 is CAWSVPGQGVLFF. DNA for the CDR3: TGTGCCTGGAGTGTACCGGGACAGGGCGTTCTGTTCTTC.

This clonotype was found many times. The chain joins TRBV21-1 to TRBJ2-7; the tabulated D call, TRBD1, remains unverified against the DNA. TRBV21-1 is listed as a pseudogene. The CDR3 length is 17 residues. As DNA, the CDR3 is TGTGCCAGCAGCGAATCCCTTTCCGGGAGGAGGGCCTACGAGCAGTACTTC. Translated: CASSESLSGRRAYEQYF.

This clonotype came up many times. The chain is built from TRBV29-1 and TRBJ2-5, with D perhaps TRBD2 (6 bases). CDR3 size: 14 residues. The V gene's germline CDR1 is SQVTM and CDR2 ANQGSEA. The germline V and J ends were trimmed by 5 bases and 4 bases, with 17 bases remaining between them. Here the CDR3 DNA reads TGCAGCGTTCCAGCAGGGAGGATTGGAGAGACCCAGTACTTC. Amino acid sequence: CSVPAGRIGETQYF.